A single sample gave rise to the 27 T cell receptor beta chains below, sequenced in a study of blood T cells in healthy people across ages. A second about 6 to 12 cycle PCR used barcoded and J-beta primers. Via MiXCR, TCRdb re-called the 5' RACE reads, giving one row per CDR3 protein. The data show about 780,000 distinct CDR3 sequences, with roughly 25% seen just once and around 3% held by the top ten. Separately, the same data were catalogued under a study of T cells of mothers and their children.

Material: blood. These TCRs come from a boy aged 5-17 years in good health.

Of note for this clonotype: This clone may be a read error of a much larger clone one base away. The chain has TRBV5-1 and TRBJ2-7, with 8 bases matching TRBD1. The CDR3 has 16 residues. Germline lookup yields CDR1 SGHRS and CDR2 YFSETQ. The CDR3 here is CASSLEGQASSYGQYF. The CDR3, as DNA: TGCGCCAGCAGCTTGGAGGGACAGGCAAGCTCCTACGGGCAGTACTTC.

In this sample, this clonotype turned up a few times. This chain links TRBV6-5 with TRBJ2-2, with D tentatively TRBD2 (7 bases). The V gene's germline CDR1 is MNHEY and CDR2 SVGAGI. Trimming shortened V by 6 bases and J by 4 bases, and 15 bases separated the two germline ends. The CDR3 is 15 residues long. CDR3 sequence reads: CASRSPGGATGELFF. The CDR3 nucleotides read TGTGCCAGCAGATCCCCGGGGGGCGCCACCGGGGAGCTGTTTTTT.

The rearrangement uses TRBV6-6 and TRBJ1-1; D unresolved. The germline gives CDR1 MNHNY, CDR2 SVGAGI (reference sequence). The CDR3 is made up of 14 amino acids. The V gene lost 0 bases and the J gene lost 1 base, with 6 bases spanning the gap. In DNA, the CDR3 is TGTGCCAGCAGTTACTCTCAGACGAACACTGAAGCTTTCTTT. This sequence encodes CASSYSQTNTEAFF.

The V and J genes are TRBV4-3 and TRBJ1-1; TRBD1 agrees at 8 bases. The CDR3 has 13 residues. From germline, CDR1 is LGHNA and CDR2 YSLEER. The J segment lost 10 bases and the V segment lost 4 bases, leaving 8 bases of the junction unmatched. The CDR3 region is CASSPGQGSRAFF. CDR3 DNA sequence: TGCGCCAGCAGCCCCGGACAGGGTTCGAGAGCTTTCTTT.

The V and J genes are TRBV6-5 and TRBJ1-2; 9 bases are shared with TRBD1. Germline loops: CDR1 MNHEY, CDR2 SVGAGI. This CDR3 spans 16 amino acids. The trim removed 0 bases at V and 2 bases at J, leaving 4 bases unmatched. The CDR3 DNA is TGTGCCAGCAGTTACTCCGCGACAGGGGGGAACTATGGCTACACCTTC. This encodes CASSYSATGGNYGYTF.

This clonotype has more than one count but fewer than ten. V is TRBV12-3 or TRBV12-4 and J is TRBJ2-7; D remains unclear. V lost 0 bases and J lost 7, with 10 bases in between. This CDR3 is built from 13 residues. CDR3 in amino acids: CASSLAGRWEQYF. For the CDR3, the DNA is TGTGCCAGCAGTTTAGCGGGCCGTTGGGAGCAGTACTTC.

V and J are TRBV20-1 and TRBJ2-5; 10 bases agree with TRBD1. CDR1 is DFQATT, CDR2 SNEGSKA, per germline (reference sequence). The ends lost 0 bases at V and 11 bases at J; junction bases unmatched: 12. The CDR3 totals 15 residues. This CDR3 reads CSARDLGQGELRQYF. The CDR3 region has the DNA TGCAGTGCTAGAGATCTCGGACAGGGGGAACTTCGGCAGTACTTC.

The chain couples TRBV12-3 or TRBV12-4 to TRBJ1-1; perhaps TRBD1 as D (5 bases). CDR3 length: 13 amino acids. Trimming took 3 bases from V and 11 from J, leaving 16 bases between them. The CDR3 region is CASSLGWGSGAFF. CDR3 coding DNA: TGTGCCAGCAGTTTGGGTTGGGGCAGTGGGGCTTTCTTT.

In this sample, this clonotype turned up many times. V usage is TRBV7-2 and J usage is TRBJ2-5; TRBD2 matches at 13 bases. Germline lookup yields CDR1 SGHTA and CDR2 FQGNSA. V shed 4 bases, J shed 2 bases, and the junction held 4 bases outside the gene matches. The CDR3 contains 16 residues. The CDR3 nucleotides are TGTGCCAGCAGCTCACTAGCGGGGGGGCGACAAGAGACCCAGTACTTC. Translated: CASSSLAGGRQETQYF.

This clonotype appeared a single time. The chain has TRBV28 and TRBJ2-2; D is unresolved. Germline loops: CDR1 MDHEN, CDR2 SYDVKM. V dropped 3 bases and J dropped 7 bases, with 12 bases sitting between them. The CDR3 consists of 14 residues. In nucleotides, the CDR3 is TGTGCCAGCAGTTTGTCGGGCAATGTCGGGGAGCTGTTTTTT. Translated, it gives CASSLSGNVGELFF.

This clonotype was detected only a few times. This sequence joins TRBV20-1 and TRBJ2-2, with 10 bases fitting TRBD2. This CDR3 is built from 22 residues. Germline V gene sequence: CDR1 DFQATT, CDR2 SNEGSKA (reference sequence). V lost 2 bases, J lost 3 bases, and 24 bases stayed unmatched. CDR3 DNA: TGCAGTGCTAGACCCTTATGGATGGGGCTAGCGGGGGCCTCGAAGTACACCGGGGAGCTGTTTTTT. Translating gives CSARPLWMGLAGASKYTGELFF.

This chain uses TRBV10-3 with TRBJ2-3; 10 positions agree with TRBD2. V gave up 8 bases and J gave up 1 base; unmatched junction bases: 12. The CDR3 is 17 residues long. Germline CDR1 reads ENHRY; CDR2 reads SYGVKD. The CDR3 nucleotides are TGTGCCATCTGGAGCGGGGGGGCCATGATGGGCACAGATACGCAGTATTTT. It codes for CAIWSGGAMMGTDTQYF.

The chain carries TRBV20-1 and TRBJ2-5; 8 bases agree with TRBD1. This CDR3 contains 14 residues. Germline V gives CDR1 DFQATT, CDR2 SNEGSKA (reference sequence). With 5 bases clipped from V and 5 bases from J, the junction kept 10 bases outside the gene matches. The CDR3 nucleotides are TGCAGTGCTCCAAAGACAGGGGTGGCGGAGACCCAGTACTTC. Amino acids: CSAPKTGVAETQYF.

This clonotype came up a few times. The chain has TRBV6-5 and TRBJ2-7, with D maybe TRBD1 (5 bases). CDR1 MNHEY and CDR2 SVGAGI come from the germline V gene. There are 15 residues in the CDR3. Trimming took off 5 bases at V and 1 base at J, with 15 bases between the two ends. The CDR3 is CASSRTPRASYEQYF. The CDR3, as DNA: TGTGCCAGCAGTCGTACTCCCAGGGCTTCCTACGAGCAGTACTTC.

CDR3 in DNA: TGTGCCAGCTCATCCGGAGCGGGGGGTATCGAGGATGAGCAGTTCTTC. Translating it yields CASSSGAGGIEDEQFF. The chain combines TRBV18 with TRBJ2-7; 9 positions match TRBD2. The J call may be wrong; the DNA end is better matched by TRBJ2-1. The V gene's germline CDR1 is KGHSH and CDR2 LQKENI. There are 16 residues in the CDR3.

The gene calls are TRBV12-3 or TRBV12-4 and TRBJ2-1; 11 bases align to TRBD2. V was pared by 7 bases and J by 2 bases, with 13 bases of the junction left unmatched. The CDR3 has 18 residues. The chain's CDR3 is CASTFRGLAGGTYNEQFF. In nucleotides, the CDR3 is TGTGCCAGCACCTTTAGAGGTCTAGCGGGGGGTACCTACAATGAGCAGTTCTTC.

This clonotype was counted only a few times. J is TRBJ2-5 and V is TRBV3-1, with 7 bases aligning to TRBD2. Per the germline V gene, CDR1 is LGHDT and CDR2 is YNNKEL (reference sequence). V shed 4 bases and J 8 bases; nucleotides not matched to a gene: 16. The CDR3 has 16 amino acids. For the CDR3, the DNA is TGTGCCAGCAGCCTAGCGAAATTAGCGGGTCGGGATACCCAGTACTTC. It yields the protein CASSLAKLAGRDTQYF.

This clonotype was seen only a few times. The rearrangement links TRBV6-6 to TRBJ1-3; D is perhaps TRBD1 (6 bases). The CDR3 loop spans 13 amino acids. With 6 bases removed from V and 10 bases from J, the gap between germline ends came to 16 bases. The germline V gene encodes CDR1 MNHNY and CDR2 SVGAGI (reference sequence). CDR3: CASRHTTGWTIYF. Written as DNA, the CDR3 is TGTGCCAGCAGACACACGACAGGTTGGACCATATATTTT.

In its sample, this clonotype was seen a few times. The chain combines TRBV3-1 with TRBJ1-6; D ambiguous. The V gene lost 1 base and the J gene lost 2 bases, with 9 bases spanning the gap. Germline V gene sequence: CDR1 LGHDT, CDR2 YNNKEL (reference sequence). The CDR3 contains 16 residues. The CDR3 DNA follows: TGTGCCAGCAGCCAAGGGACCCAGGCCTATAATTCACCCCTCCACTTT. Its protein product is CASSQGTQAYNSPLHF.

The chain combines TRBV12-3 or TRBV12-4 with TRBJ1-6; D uncertain. The CDR3 covers 16 residues. V was clipped by 7 bases and J by 0 bases, with 13 bases between them. CDR3 amino acids: CASTPTEGSYNSPLHF. The DNA for the CDR3 is TGTGCCAGCACCCCTACGGAAGGCTCCTATAATTCACCCCTCCACTTT.

This clonotype was seen a few times. J is TRBJ2-5 and V is TRBV6-5; 16 nucleotides match TRBD2. Looked up from germline, CDR1 is MNHEY and CDR2 is SVGAGI. This CDR3 has 17 residues. V lost 2 bases and J lost 5; bases outside the gene matches: 5. The CDR3, as DNA: TGTGCCAGCAGTTACGGGACTAGCGGGGGGGCCGGCGAGACCCAGTACTTC. Amino acid sequence: CASSYGTSGGAGETQYF.

The sample holds a few counts of this clonotype. The V gene is TRBV21-1, the J gene TRBJ2-4. TRBV21-1 is marked as a pseudogene. The CDR3 totals 8 residues. This CDR3 reads CATYIQYF. DNA of the CDR3: TGTGCCACCTATATTCAGTACTTC.

The V and J genes are TRBV10-3 and TRBJ2-3; the D gene could be TRBD1 or TRBD2 (5 bases each). V was shortened by 4 bases and J by 5 bases, with 13 bases between the two germline ends. Germline-derived CDR1 and CDR2 are ENHRY and SYGVKD. The CDR3 loop spans 14 amino acids. For the CDR3, the DNA is TGTGCCATCAGTGGAGACGGTGGGGGAGATACGCAGTATTTT. Protein sequence: CAISGDGGGDTQYF.

The V gene is TRBV20-1, the J gene TRBJ2-4, with D tentatively TRBD2 (5 bases). Trimming stripped 6 bases from V and 1 base from J, with 16 bases between. The CDR3 covers 15 residues. Germline CDR1 is DFQATT and CDR2 is SNEGSKA (reference sequence). The chain's CDR3 is CSAHPSPGAKNIQYF. CDR3 bases: TGCAGTGCCCACCCTAGCCCCGGGGCCAAAAACATTCAGTACTTC.

The rearrangement links TRBV12-3 or TRBV12-4 to TRBJ2-2, with D maybe TRBD2 (5 bases). The V end was cut by 5 bases, the J end by 2 bases, with 9 bases between. This CDR3 comprises 14 residues. The CDR3 loop is CASSRTPNTGELFF. The CDR3 region has the DNA TGTGCCAGCAGTAGGACTCCAAACACCGGGGAGCTGTTTTTT.

The rearrangement joins TRBV2 to TRBJ2-2, with D tentatively TRBD2 (6 bases). CDR3 length: 14 amino acids. Germline values: CDR1 SNHLY, CDR2 FYNNEI. The V and J ends lost 7 bases and 4 bases respectively, with 13 bases between them. CDR3: CASTERGSTGELFF. In nucleotides, the CDR3 is TGTGCCAGCACCGAACGGGGGAGCACCGGGGAGCTGTTTTTT.

This clonotype has only a few counts. This sequence joins TRBV6-1 and TRBJ2-6, with D possibly TRBD2 on 6 matching bases. In germline, CDR1 is MNHNS, CDR2 SASEGT. This CDR3 contains 17 residues. The germline V and J ends were trimmed by 5 bases and 4 bases, with 18 bases remaining between them. CDR3 loop: CASSPQGGTWGANVLTF. CDR3 bases: TGTGCCAGCAGTCCTCAAGGCGGGACGTGGGGGGCCAACGTCCTGACTTTC.